The sequence of this TCR beta chain was determined in a study of blood T cell repertoires in COVID-19. Study summary: Samples representing acute and convalescent COVID-19 were sourced from the United States, Italy and Spain. T cells, B-cell-depleted T cells, or PBMCs supplied cDNA or gDNA.

How the authors handled the data: Counts of nucleated cells, estimated from reference gene primer amplification, were obtained. Using immunoSEQ multiplex PCR, the repertoire was profiled, and TCRdb retains in-frame clones only, with some absent. That table gives V, J and clone size, and the DNA gave D and trimming. The sample includes more than 85,000 clones, roughly 88% of them seen just once. Deletions cut 7 bases from V and 2 bases from J, with 15 bases between. Germline V gives CDR1 LNHDA, CDR2 SQIVND (reference sequence). CDR3 size: 14 residues. The chain recombines TRBV19 with TRBJ2-7, with D tentatively TRBD1 (5 bases). Sequenced input: peripheral blood. The source of this sequence is a woman aged 60-75 years with acute or convalescent COVID-19. DNA for the CDR3: TGTGCCAGTAAGGTGACAGCTCTAACCTACGAGCAGTACTTC. Translated, it gives CASKVTALTYEQYF.